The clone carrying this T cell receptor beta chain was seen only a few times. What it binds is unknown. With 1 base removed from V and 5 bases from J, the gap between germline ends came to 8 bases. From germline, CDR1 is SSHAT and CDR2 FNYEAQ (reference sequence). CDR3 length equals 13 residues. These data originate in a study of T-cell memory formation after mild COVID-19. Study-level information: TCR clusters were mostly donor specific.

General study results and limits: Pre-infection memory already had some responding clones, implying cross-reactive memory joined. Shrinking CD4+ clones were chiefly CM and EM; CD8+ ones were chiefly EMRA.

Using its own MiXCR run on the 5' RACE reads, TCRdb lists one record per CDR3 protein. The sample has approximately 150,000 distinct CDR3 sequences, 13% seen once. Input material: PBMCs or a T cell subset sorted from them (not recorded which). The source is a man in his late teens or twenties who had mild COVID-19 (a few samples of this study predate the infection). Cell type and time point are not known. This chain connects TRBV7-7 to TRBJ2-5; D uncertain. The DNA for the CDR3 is TGTGCCAGCAGCTTAGACGGGTCGGAGACCCAGTACTTC. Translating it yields CASSLDGSETQYF. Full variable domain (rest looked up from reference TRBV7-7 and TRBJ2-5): GAGVSQSPRYKVTKRGQDVTLRCDPISSHATLYWYQQALGQGPEFLTYFNYEAQPDKSGLPSDRFSAERPEGSISTLTIQRTEQRDSAMYRCASSLDGSETQYFGPGTRLLVL.